These T cell receptor beta chains were read from a single sample in a study of blood T cell repertoires in COVID-19. The protocol was immunoSEQ multiplex PCR, while the TCRdb copy is restricted to in-frame clones and leaves out a portion. The sample includes under 40,000 clones, around three quarters of them seen just once. Sequenced material: peripheral blood. The source of these receptors is a woman in her 70s with acute or convalescent COVID-19. Each CDR3 is given with its conserved first and last residue. D genes are given only for firm matches. The size field is filled for only some rows; it gives once, few, many or a size class.

D,V,J,size,CDR3,DNA
.,TRBV5-6,TRBJ2-2,.,CASSFSAGELFF,TGTGCCAGCAGCTTTAGCGCAGGGGAGCTGTTTTTT
.,TRBV6-5,TRBJ2-3,.,CAAQGQGMADTQYF,TGTGCCGCGCAGGGGCAGGGGATGGCAGATACGCAGTATTTT
.,TRBV6-5,TRBJ1-1,.,CASSYSAGDTEAFF,TGTGCCAGCAGTTACTCTGCAGGGGACACTGAAGCTTTCTTT
TRBD1,TRBV2,TRBJ2-3,.,CASTEDRGHTDTQYF,TGTGCCAGCACAGAAGACAGGGGACACACAGATACGCAGTATTTT
.,TRBV27,TRBJ1-6,once,CASSLEGPNSPLHF,TGTGCCAGCAGTTTGGAGGGTCCCAATTCACCCCTCCACTTT
TRBD2,TRBV10-3,TRBJ2-6,.,CAISESRIAGEANVLTF,TGTGCCATCAGTGAGTCGCGAATAGCGGGAGAGGCCAACGTCCTGACTTTC
TRBD1,TRBV6-2/TRBV6-3,TRBJ1-1,.,CASSSQGADTEAFF,TGTGCCAGCAGTTCACAGGGGGCGGACACTGAAGCTTTCTTT
TRBD2,TRBV6-5,TRBJ2-7,.,CASSRLAGVYEQYF,TGTGCCAGCAGCAGACTAGCGGGAGTCTACGAGCAGTACTTC
TRBD1,TRBV6-5,TRBJ2-7,.,CASIKTGSYEQYF,TGTGCCAGCATTAAGACAGGGTCCTACGAGCAGTACTTC
.,TRBV28,TRBJ2-7,.,CATALGGAYEQYF,TGTGCCACGGCCCTCGGGGGAGCTTACGAGCAGTACTTC
.,TRBV21-1,TRBJ2-7,.,CASSRAGGAEQYF,TGTGCCAGCAGCAGGGCAGGGGGAGCCGAGCAGTACTTC
.,TRBV6-5,TRBJ2-3,few,CATCREYSTDTQYF,TGTGCCACTTGTCGGGAGTATAGCACAGATACGCAGTATTTT
TRBD1,TRBV19,TRBJ1-6,.,CASSITQGPSPLHF,TGTGCCAGTAGTATAACACAGGGGCCGTCACCCCTCCACTTT
.,TRBV5-1,TRBJ2-7,.,CASSPSPDRSYEQYF,TGCGCCAGCAGCCCTTCACCCGACAGATCCTACGAGCAGTACTTC
.,TRBV7-9,TRBJ2-7,.,CASSGGGHYEQYF,TGTGCCAGCAGCGGGGGAGGCCACTACGAGCAGTACTTC
.,TRBV11-3,TRBJ2-7,once,CASSLGLPGAEQYF,TGTGCCAGCAGCTTAGGACTCCCTGGGGCCGAGCAGTACTTC
TRBD1,TRBV5-1,TRBJ1-1,few,CASRSGTGGTEAFF,TGCGCCAGCAGGTCCGGGACAGGGGGCACTGAAGCTTTCTTT
.,TRBV5-5,TRBJ1-1,.,CASTRQPTTEAFF,TGTGCCAGCACCCGACAGCCCACCACTGAAGCTTTCTTT
.,TRBV5-1,TRBJ1-1,once,CASTPLRRTDMNTEAFF,TGCGCCAGCACCCCCTTGAGAAGAACGGACATGAACACTGAAGCTTTCTTT
.,TRBV6-1,TRBJ1-3,.,CASSESGRVTLASGNTIYF,TGTGCCAGCAGTGAAAGCGGTCGGGTGACGCTAGCCTCTGGAAACACCATATATTTT
.,TRBV5-8,TRBJ2-5,.,CASSPFSVWGPQETQYF,TGTGCCAGCAGCCCCTTCTCCGTCTGGGGGCCACAAGAGACCCAGTACTTC
.,TRBV7-2,TRBJ2-7,.,CASSLGGNYRYEQYF,TGTGCCAGCAGCTTAGGAGGGAATTACCGCTACGAGCAGTACTTC
.,TRBV18,TRBJ1-2,.,CASSPAQYYGYTF,TGTGCCAGCTCCCCCGCCCAGTACTATGGCTACACCTTC
.,TRBV7-2,TRBJ2-7,.,CASSLAAGASPYEQYF,TGTGCCAGCAGCTTAGCCGCGGGTGCCTCCCCCTACGAGCAGTACTTC
.,TRBV4-1,TRBJ2-2,.,CASSQDFPEYTGELFF,TGCGCCAGCAGCCAAGATTTCCCGGAGTACACCGGGGAGCTGTTTTTT
.,TRBV7-2,TRBJ2-7,once,CASSQSTGGAKYF,TGTGCCAGCAGCCAGTCTACAGGTGGGGCCAAGTACTTC
.,TRBV7-2,TRBJ2-7,.,CASSLDSWEQYF,TGTGCCAGCAGCTTAGACTCGTGGGAGCAGTACTTC
.,TRBV10-1,TRBJ2-2,few,CASRAGDDTGELFF,TGCGCCAGCAGGGCAGGGGACGACACCGGGGAGCTGTTTTTT
TRBD1,TRBV27,TRBJ2-7,.,CASSIDRGHPEQYF,TGTGCCAGCAGTATAGACAGGGGCCATCCCGAGCAGTACTTC
.,TRBV2,TRBJ2-7,.,CASDGSYSYEQYF,TGTGCCAGCGACGGGTCCTACTCCTACGAGCAGTACTTC
.,TRBV10-3,TRBJ1-1,.,CAISEGSALGAAFF,TGTGCCATCAGTGAGGGTTCAGCTCTGGGGGCCGCTTTCTTT
TRBD1,TRBV19,TRBJ1-1,.,CASRVTGGTEAFF,TGTGCCAGCCGAGTCACAGGGGGCACTGAAGCTTTCTTT
.,TRBV6-2/TRBV6-3,TRBJ1-5,few,CASSLARKIYSNQPQHF,TGTGCCAGCAGCCTGGCCAGGAAAATATATAGCAATCAGCCCCAGCATTTT
TRBD2,TRBV27,TRBJ2-7,.,CASSLWGRPSGPGSEQYF,TGTGCCAGCAGTTTATGGGGCCGGCCTAGCGGCCCAGGTTCCGAGCAGTACTTC
TRBD2,TRBV5-1,TRBJ2-3,.,CASSTGALAGLDTQYF,TGCGCCAGCAGCACCGGCGCCCTAGCGGGACTAGATACGCAGTATTTT
TRBD1,TRBV29-1,TRBJ1-2,.,CSATGGGNYGYTF,TGCAGCGCGACAGGGGGCGGAAACTATGGCTACACCTTC
.,TRBV28,TRBJ2-3,.,CASSEDSYPDTQYF,TGTGCCAGCAGTGAGGACAGTTACCCAGATACGCAGTATTTT
.,TRBV25-1,TRBJ2-3,.,CASSSGDTQYF,TGTGCCAGCAGTTCGGGTGATACGCAGTATTTT
TRBD1,TRBV27,TRBJ1-6,few,CASSLSQGAFSPLHF,TGTGCCAGCAGTTTATCACAGGGGGCGTTTTCACCCCTCCACTTT
.,TRBV6-1,TRBJ1-5,.,CASSEVEGVNQPQHF,TGTGCCAGCAGTGAAGTTGAAGGGGTTAATCAGCCCCAGCATTTT
TRBD2,TRBV5-1,TRBJ2-3,.,CASSQQLAGGLNTDTQYF,TGCGCCAGCAGCCAACAACTAGCGGGGGGGCTGAACACAGATACGCAGTATTTT
.,TRBV7-6,TRBJ2-2,.,CASSSTGGNTGELFF,TGTGCCAGCAGTTCGACAGGTGGGAACACCGGGGAGCTGTTTTTT
.,TRBV6-1,TRBJ2-2,.,CASSEGPGELFF,TGTGCCAGCAGTGAAGGGCCCGGGGAGCTGTTTTTT
TRBD2,TRBV11-2,TRBJ2-5,.,CASSLEGSGGQYF,TGTGCCAGCAGCTTAGAGGGTAGCGGGGGCCAGTACTTC
TRBD2,TRBV5-4,TRBJ2-1,few,CASSFLGLAGSNEQFF,TGTGCCAGCAGCTTTCTTGGACTAGCGGGGTCGAATGAGCAGTTCTTC
TRBD2,TRBV6-5,TRBJ2-7,once,CASRGGGGEQYF,TGTGCCAGTCGGGGCGGCGGGGGCGAGCAGTACTTC
TRBD2,TRBV7-9,TRBJ2-7,.,CASSDNSGSEQYF,TGTGCCAGCAGCGATAACAGCGGGAGTGAGCAGTACTTC
.,TRBV7-2,TRBJ2-7,.,CASSIQGYEQYF,TGTGCCAGCAGCATACAGGGTTACGAGCAGTACTTC
TRBD2,TRBV28,TRBJ2-5,.,CASEPDLAGASGTQYF,TGTGCCAGCGAGCCGGACCTAGCGGGAGCTAGTGGGACCCAGTACTTC
.,TRBV5-5,TRBJ2-5,.,CASSVGAGTQYF,TGTGCCAGCAGCGTGGGAGCTGGGACCCAGTACTTC
TRBD1,TRBV5-4,TRBJ2-5,.,CASSSGQVQAETQYF,TGTGCCAGCAGCTCCGGACAGGTTCAGGCAGAGACCCAGTACTTC
TRBD1,TRBV18,TRBJ1-3,.,CASSRDSSRSGNTIYF,TGTGCCAGCTCACGGGACAGCAGTCGCTCTGGAAACACCATATATTTT